A single sample gave rise to the 5 T cell receptor beta chains below, sequenced in a study of OX40 agonist ivuxolimab in advanced cancers. Profiled with immunoSEQ multiplex PCR; TCRdb holds only in-frame clones, not every one. Of fewer than 75,000 clones in the sample, approximately 88% were seen once. This sample comprised CD4+ or CD8+ T cells sorted from blood, obtained in a trial of the OX40 agonist ivuxolimab. These receptor sequences come from an adult with an advanced solid tumor such as melanoma, head and neck, liver or kidney cancer.

The genes are TRBV19 and TRBJ1-4; tentatively, D is TRBD1 (6 bases). V gave up 6 bases and J gave up 4 bases, with 12 bases separating them. This CDR3 spans 14 amino acids. Germline lookup yields CDR1 LNHDA and CDR2 SQIVND (reference sequence). This chain's CDR3 is CASRIGQSNEKLFF. In nucleotides, the CDR3 is TGTGCCAGTAGGATCGGACAGAGTAATGAAAAACTGTTTTTT.

The chain links TRBV6-1 to TRBJ1-4, with 7 bases matching TRBD1. Germline CDR1 and CDR2: MNHNS and SASEGT. This CDR3 has 18 amino acids. J was trimmed by 5 bases and V by 2 bases; bases with no gene match: 14. The CDR3 nucleotides read TGTGCCAGCAGTGAATCCAGGGTTAGCGGGACAGTGAATGAAAAACTGTTTTTT. The encoded protein is CASSESRVSGTVNEKLFF.

The chain carries TRBV21-1 and TRBJ2-6. TRBV21-1 is a listed pseudogene. This CDR3 is 16 amino acids long. The CDR3 sequence: CASSPKMGSGANVLTF. The CDR3 DNA follows: TGTGCCAGCAGCCCAAAGATGGGCTCTGGGGCCAACGTCCTGACTTTC.

The V gene is TRBV7-3, the J gene TRBJ2-5; 10 nucleotides agree with TRBD1. The germline gives CDR1 SGHTA, CDR2 FQGTGA. V gave up 5 bases and J gave up 1 base; unmatched junction bases: 7. The CDR3 consists of 16 residues. The CDR3 protein is CASSPTGGPFQETQYF. The CDR3 coding sequence is TGTGCCAGCAGCCCGACAGGGGGCCCCTTCCAAGAGACCCAGTACTTC.

This chain joins TRBV13 and TRBJ1-6; 10 nucleotides match TRBD1. Germline values: CDR1 PRHDT, CDR2 FYEKMQ (reference sequence). The V gene end was trimmed by 5 bases and the J gene end by 6 bases; junction bases not matched to a gene: 4. The CDR3 loop spans 15 amino acids. This CDR3 is CASSPRDRGNSPLHF. In DNA, the CDR3 is TGTGCCAGCAGCCCAAGGGACAGGGGTAATTCACCCCTCCACTTT.